A selection of T cell receptor beta chains follows, all from one sample in a study of radiotherapy plus CTLA-4 blockade in lung cancer. TCRdb's copy holds only in-frame clones and misses some; the assay was immunoSEQ multiplex PCR. In the table there are tens of thousands of clones, 60% to 80% of which are singletons. The sequencing here drew on peripheral blood, taken from a patient treated with radiotherapy plus ipilimumab. The origin of the receptors is a human donor with non-small cell lung cancer whose response to radiotherapy plus ipilimumab could not be evaluated. Some clones in this sample may be carry-over from other donors' samples. The CDR3 runs from the conserved cysteine through the conserved F or W. A D gene is named only where the DNA matches it firmly. For some rows the clone size is stated as once, few or many, or as a class when expanded; others skip it.

V	D	J	length	size	DNA	CDR3
TRBV28	.	TRBJ2-1	15	.	TGTGCCAGCAGTCGCACTGGAGGAAGAAATAGGTCGAAGTTCTTC	CASSRTGGRNRSKFF
TRBV11-1	.	TRBJ1-2	12	.	TGTGCCAGCAGCCCAAACCGGGGAGGCTACACCTTC	CASSPNRGGYTF
TRBV12-5	.	TRBJ2-3	13	once	TGTGCTAGTTCTCGACAGGTCACAGATACGCAGTATTTT	CASSRQVTDTQYF
TRBV27	.	TRBJ2-1	13	.	TGTGCCAGAGGGGGGGAGGGGCGGGATGAGCAGTTCTTC	CARGGEGRDEQFF
TRBV28	TRBD2	TRBJ2-7	15	.	TGTGCCACTCAGCGGGGGGAGGGAGGAAGGAACGAGCAGTACTTC	CATQRGEGGRNEQYF
TRBV4-3	.	TRBJ1-1	15	once	TGCGCCAGCAGCCAAGACGGGCAGGGTGGCACTGAAGCTTTCTTT	CASSQDGQGGTEAFF
TRBV2	.	TRBJ1-5	13	.	TGTGCCAGCAGTGGACAGGCAAGTCAGCCCCAGCATTTT	CASSGQASQPQHF
TRBV15	.	TRBJ1-2	14	once	TGTGCCACCAGGGGGCCCCGATCTCGGTATGGCTACACCTTC	CATRGPRSRYGYTF
TRBV10-3	TRBD2	TRBJ2-3	16	.	TGTGCCATCAGTGAGGGACTAGCGGGGGTCACAGATACGCAGTATTTT	CAISEGLAGVTDTQYF
TRBV5-1	TRBD1	TRBJ1-1	15	.	TGCGCCAGCAGCCCCAGGGACAGCGGGAACACTGAAGCTTTCTTT	CASSPRDSGNTEAFF
TRBV6-5	.	TRBJ1-4	16	.	TGTGCCAGCAGTTACTCGACGTACGGACAGTGGGAAAAACTGTTTTTT	CASSYSTYGQWEKLFF
TRBV10-3	.	TRBJ2-2	15	once	TGTGCCATCAGTGGCGGGGACTCGAACACCGGGGAGCTGTTTTTT	CAISGGDSNTGELFF
TRBV4-1	.	TRBJ1-4	16	.	TGCGCCAGCAGCCAAGGGGACGGAGGGTTCGGTGAAAAACTGTTTTTT	CASSQGDGGFGEKLFF
TRBV28	TRBD1	TRBJ1-6	16	.	TGTGCCAGCAGTCGAGACAGGGGGGTCTATAATTCACCCCTCCACTTT	CASSRDRGVYNSPLHF
TRBV7-2	TRBD2	TRBJ2-1	15	.	TGTGCCAGCAGCTTATACACGCGGGGGTACAATGAGCAGTTCTTC	CASSLYTRGYNEQFF
TRBV5-1	TRBD1	TRBJ2-7	15	.	TGCGCCAGCAGCTTTGGACAGGGGTCGACCTACGAGCAGTACTTC	CASSFGQGSTYEQYF
TRBV6-5	.	TRBJ1-6	16	.	TGTGCCAGCAGTTACGAGTCGCAGGTCGGAGGTTCACCCCTCCACTTT	CASSYESQVGGSPLHF
TRBV28	TRBD1	TRBJ2-3	16	.	TGTGCCAGCAGTTTATACAGGGGGGTAACGACAGATACGCAGTATTTT	CASSLYRGVTTDTQYF
TRBV5-1	.	TRBJ1-2	13	.	TGCGCCAGCAGCTTGTCGGGGATGGATGGCTACACCTTC	CASSLSGMDGYTF
TRBV2	TRBD2	TRBJ2-5	12	once	TGTGCCAGCGGGGACTATCAAGAGACCCAGTACTTC	CASGDYQETQYF